This TCR beta chain was identified during a study of blood T cell repertoires in COVID-19. In the original processing: Reference gene primer amplification gave nucleated cell count estimates. Clones were read by immunoSEQ multiplex PCR, and TCRdb kept only the in-frame ones, dropping some. V and J calls and clone size come straight from that table; D and trimming were deduced from the DNA. The sample lists 300,000 to 350,000 clones; 70% to 90% were seen once. The sequence came from a man aged 25 to 40 who had recovered from COVID-19. Material: PBMCs or T cells enriched from blood (not recorded which).

The CDR3 is CASSQDPGQEKLRNTIYF. CDR3 coding DNA: TGTGCCAGCAGCCAAGATCCGGGACAAGAGAAGCTAAGAAACACCATATATTTT. V is TRBV14 and J is TRBJ1-3, with D possibly TRBD1 on 6 matching bases. This CDR3 is 18 amino acids long. Trimming took 0 bases from V and 5 from J, leaving 20 bases between them. Germline V gene lookup returns CDR1 SGHDN and CDR2 FVKESK.